Presented here are 31 T cell receptor beta chains from one specimen sequenced in a study of beta chain features in type 1 diabetes. Expressed TCRB transcripts were sequenced because the isolated RNA had all been reverse transcribed beforehand. This table comes from immunoSEQ multiplex PCR, and its TCRdb copy is limited to in-frame clones, with some not included. This table has about 930,000 clones, about a sixth appearing once. What was sequenced was naive CD4+ T cells from blood. These TCRs come from a woman aged 18-30 years in good health.

This clone has just a few counts. The chain uses TRBV27 and TRBJ2-5; D unresolved. The CDR3 has 15 residues. Germline V gene lookup returns CDR1 MNHEY and CDR2 SMNVEV (reference sequence). V gave up 6 bases and J gave up 3 bases, with 17 bases separating them. This CDR3 is CASSPFHPGKETQYF. CDR3 bases: TGTGCCAGCAGCCCCTTCCACCCAGGAAAAGAGACCCAGTACTTC.

This clone has only a few counts. The rearrangement links TRBV4-2 to TRBJ1-3, with D perhaps matching TRBD2 (5 bases). The J call may be mistaken, given a closer DNA end match to TRBJ2-2. This CDR3 comprises 15 residues. Looked up from germline, CDR1 is LGHNA and CDR2 is YNFKEQ. The CDR3 coding sequence is TGTGCCAGCAGCCAAGCCGCCCGGGGTACCGGGGAGCTGTTTTTT. This encodes CASSQAARGTGELFF.

This sequence joins TRBV28 and TRBJ1-1; TRBD1 matches 8 bases. Per germline, CDR1 MDHEN and CDR2 SYDVKM. The CDR3 covers 16 residues. V lost 5 bases and J lost 0; bases outside the gene matches: 8. CDR3 in DNA: TGTGCCAGCAGTCCTTGGGACAGGCACATGAACACTGAAGCTTTCTTT. It yields the protein CASSPWDRHMNTEAFF. The variable domain in full, with the rest retrieved from reference TRBV28 and TRBJ1-1, is DVKVTQSSRYLVKRTGEKVFLECVQDMDHENMFWYRQDPGLGLRLIYFSYDVKMKEKGDIPEGYSVSREKKERFSLILESASTNQTSMYLCASSPWDRHMNTEAFFGQGTRLTVV.

This clone turned up a few times. The DNA of the CDR3 is TGCGCCAGCAGCCAAATAGCGGGAGTTAAGGGTACGCAGTATTTT. Protein sequence: CASSQIAGVKGTQYF. The V gene is TRBV4-3, the J gene TRBJ2-3; 9 bases match TRBD2. The junction had 8 bases not matched to a gene; V was cut back by 2 bases and J by 8 bases. This CDR3 spans 15 amino acids. Looked up from germline, CDR1 is LGHNA and CDR2 is YSLEER.

J is TRBJ2-3 and V is TRBV5-4; the D gene could be TRBD1 or TRBD2 (5 bases each). The CDR3 totals 13 residues. Per the germline V gene, CDR1 is SGHNT and CDR2 is YYREEE (reference sequence). Between the trimmed V and J ends, which lost 4 bases and 3 bases, there was a span of 9 bases. The CDR3 DNA reads as TGTGCCAGCAGCCGTGGGGGAACAGATACGCAGTATTTT. This gives the protein CASSRGGTDTQYF. Full variable domain (outside the CDR3, taken from reference TRBV5-4 and TRBJ2-3): ETGVTQSPTHLIKTRGQQVTLRCSSQSGHNTVSWYQQALGQGPQFIFQYYREEENGRGNFPPRFSGLQFPNYSSELNVNALELDDSALYLCASSRGGTDTQYFGPGTRLTVL.

This clone was counted a few times. At the DNA level, this CDR3 is encoded by other sequences in the same sample as well. This rearrangement joins TRBV15 to TRBJ2-7; maybe TRBD2 (5 bases). The germline V gene encodes CDR1 LNHNV and CDR2 YYDKDF (reference sequence). This CDR3 has 13 residues. Trimming removed 1 base at V and 4 bases at J, with 8 bases between. The CDR3 sequence: CATSRVRGYEQYF. DNA of the CDR3: TGTGCCACCAGCAGAGTACGGGGATACGAGCAGTACTTC.

V and J are TRBV2 and TRBJ2-7; no clear D gene. Germline assignment: CDR1 SNHLY and CDR2 FYNNEI. The CDR3 is made up of 13 amino acids. V lost 6 bases, J lost 4 bases, and 13 bases lay in between. CDR3 bases: TGTGCCAGCAGCCTAGAAAAAGTATACGAGCAGTACTTC. Translation: CASSLEKVYEQYF.

The chain is built from TRBV11-2 and TRBJ2-1; TRBD1 might be the D (5 bases). V lost 3 bases and J 8 bases, leaving 11 bases between the germline ends. Germline CDR1 reads SGHAT; CDR2 reads FQNNGV. This CDR3 contains 13 residues. CDR3 coding DNA: TGTGCCAGCAGCTTGGGCAGGGTCCATGAGCAGTTCTTC. Translated: CASSLGRVHEQFF.

J is TRBJ2-1 and V is TRBV5-4; D is unresolved. The V end lost 4 bases, the J end lost 8 bases, and 16 bases lay between the germline ends. This CDR3 has 14 residues. Germline V gene data show CDR1 as SGHNT and CDR2 as YYREEE (reference sequence). Written as DNA, the CDR3 is TGTGCCAGCAGCCGCTCTTGGGTCGCGGATGAGCAGTTCTTC. This translates into CASSRSWVADEQFF.

The V and J genes are TRBV28 and TRBJ2-5, with unresolved D. Per the germline V gene, CDR1 is MDHEN and CDR2 is SYDVKM. Trimming removed 2 bases from V and 3 bases from J, with 7 bases in between. CDR3 length: 13 amino acids. The CDR3 region is CASSLIGKETQYF. In nucleotides, the CDR3 is TGTGCCAGCAGTTTAATAGGAAAAGAGACCCAGTACTTC.

Notes on this clone: This specimen includes other DNA sequences encoding the same CDR3. The chain links TRBV7-6 to TRBJ2-3; TRBD2 might be the D (6 bases). The germline V gene has CDR1 SGHVS and CDR2 FNYEAQ. The length of the CDR3 is 12 residues. The ends were cut back, 2 bases at V and 6 bases at J, with 6 bases in the middle. As DNA, the CDR3 is TGTGCCAGCAGCTTAAGCGGGGATACGCAGTATTTT. Translating it yields CASSLSGDTQYF.

This clone was found a few times. The chain links TRBV7-3 to TRBJ2-2; D unresolved. Trimming removed 5 bases from V and 6 bases from J, with 13 bases in between. This CDR3 is built from 14 residues. CDR1 and CDR2 from the germline V gene are SGHTA and FQGTGA. CDR3 amino acids: CASSQEMFAGELFF. CDR3 DNA sequence: TGTGCCAGCAGCCAAGAAATGTTCGCCGGGGAGCTGTTTTTT.

The J gene is TRBJ1-2, the V gene TRBV19, with 9 bases that match TRBD1. CDR3 length: 13 amino acids. Germline lookup yields CDR1 LNHDA and CDR2 SQIVND (reference sequence). V trimming: 5 bases; J trimming: 8 bases; junction bases outside the gene matches: 6. Here the CDR3 reads CASSPRDREGYTF. The CDR3 DNA sequence: TGTGCCAGTAGTCCCCGGGACAGGGAAGGCTACACCTTC.

This chain connects TRBV18 to TRBJ2-3, with D perhaps TRBD2 (6 bases). V lost 4 bases, J lost 11 bases, and 19 bases lay in between. The CDR3 consists of 14 residues. CDR1 is KGHSH and CDR2 is LQKENI in the germline V gene. The CDR3 coding sequence is TGTGCCAGCTCACGAACCGGGCACTACGGGGGGCAGTATTTT. Its protein is CASSRTGHYGGQYF. The full variable domain, completed using reference TRBV18 and TRBJ2-3, is NAGVMQNPRHLVRRRGQEARLRCSPMKGHSHVYWYRQLPEEGLKFMVYLQKENIIDESGMPKERFSAEFPKEGPSILRIQQVVRGDSAAYFCASSRTGHYGGQYFGPGTRLTVL.

J is TRBJ2-3 and V is TRBV6-1; a possible D gene is TRBD1 (6 bases). Germline V gives CDR1 MNHNS, CDR2 SASEGT. The CDR3 has 15 amino acids. Trimming left V 6 bases short and J 3 bases short, with 16 bases between. In DNA, the CDR3 is TGTGCCAGCAGCATCCGACAGGCGAGGACAGATACGCAGTATTTT. Translation: CASSIRQARTDTQYF.

J is TRBJ2-3 and V is TRBV7-2; D is uncertain. This CDR3 is 14 amino acids long. CDR1 and CDR2 from the germline V gene are SGHTA and FQGNSA. Between the trimmed V and J ends, which lost 1 base and 1 base, there was a span of 6 bases. The CDR3 coding sequence is TGTGCCAGCAGCTTAGGACTGCGCACAGATACGCAGTATTTT. It specifies CASSLGLRTDTQYF.

The chain recombines TRBV7-3 with TRBJ1-1; D might be TRBD1 (6 bases). Per the germline V gene, CDR1 is SGHTA and CDR2 is FQGTGA. V gave up 5 bases and J gave up 1 base, with 11 bases separating them. This CDR3 spans 14 amino acids. Written as DNA, the CDR3 is TGTGCCAGCAGCCCGGGACACCCGAACACTGAAGCTTTCTTT. The encoded protein is CASSPGHPNTEAFF.

The rearrangement links TRBV5-1 to TRBJ2-7; tentatively, D is TRBD1 or TRBD2 (5 bases each). V lost 0 bases, J lost 6 bases, and 22 bases lay in between. The CDR3 has 17 amino acids. Germline CDR1 is SGHRS and CDR2 is YFSETQ. In nucleotides, the CDR3 is TGCGCCAGCAGCTTGGCCCCTTCGGGGCGTCCCATGGGCGAGCAGTACTTC. Protein product: CASSLAPSGRPMGEQYF.

V is TRBV29-1 and J is TRBJ2-3, with D uncertain. The V end was cut by 4 bases, the J end by 2 bases, with 13 bases between. This CDR3 comprises 14 residues. CDR1 SQVTM and CDR2 ANQGSEA come from the germline V gene. This CDR3 reads CSVVSGLHTDTQYF. The CDR3, as DNA: TGCAGCGTTGTTTCAGGTCTCCACACAGATACGCAGTATTTT.

This clone was seen only a few times. The gene calls are TRBV5-1 and TRBJ2-1; D possibly uses TRBD1 or TRBD2 (5 bases each). This CDR3 spans 17 amino acids. Per germline, CDR1 SGHRS and CDR2 YFSETQ. Trimming stripped 4 bases from V and 5 bases from J, with 22 bases between. The CDR3 sequence is CASSLSTTRGLNNEQFF. The CDR3 coding sequence is TGCGCCAGCAGCCTCAGTACCACTAGGGGATTGAACAATGAGCAGTTCTTC.

This clone was observed a handful of times. The DNA for the CDR3 is TGCGCCAGCAGTCAGGAGTCCTATGGCTACACCTTC. Its translation: CASSQESYGYTF. This sequence joins TRBV5-1 and TRBJ1-2; no definite D call. The CDR3 runs to 12 residues. Looked up from germline, CDR1 is SGHRS and CDR2 is YFSETQ. With 5 bases removed from V and 4 bases from J, the gap between germline ends came to 9 bases.

The chain links TRBV4-3 to TRBJ1-5, with 8 bases aligning to TRBD1. With 0 bases clipped from V and 9 bases from J, the junction kept 1 base outside the gene matches. There are 13 residues in the CDR3. CDR1 is LGHNA, CDR2 YSLEER, per germline. The CDR3 here is CASSQDGTGPQHF. As DNA, the CDR3 is TGCGCCAGCAGCCAAGATGGGACAGGGCCCCAGCATTTT.

There are a few counts of this clone. This chain uses TRBV5-4 with TRBJ2-3; 15 nucleotides agree with TRBD2. This CDR3 has 15 amino acids. Germline CDR1 and CDR2: SGHNT and YYREEE (reference sequence). J gave up 11 bases and V 4 bases, and 8 bases lay outside the gene matches. This chain's CDR3 is CASSTGTSGRSLQYF. In DNA form, the CDR3 reads TGTGCCAGCAGCACCGGGACTAGCGGGAGGTCGCTGCAGTATTTT.

The count of this clone is one. The chain carries TRBV28 and TRBJ2-7; 14 nucleotides agree with TRBD2. Germline V gene data show CDR1 as MDHEN and CDR2 as SYDVKM. The CDR3 totals 15 residues. V trimming: 5 bases; J trimming: 6 bases; junction bases outside the gene matches: 6. CDR3 bases: TGTGCCAGCAGTCCGGGACTAGCGGGAGTGGGCGAGCAGTACTTC. Residues: CASSPGLAGVGEQYF.

The chain uses TRBV5-4 and TRBJ2-2, with D unclear. This CDR3 spans 12 amino acids. V lost 0 bases and J lost 8, with 5 bases in between. Germline V CDR1 and CDR2: SGHNT, YYREEE (reference sequence). The CDR3 region is CASSLVDGELFF. In DNA form, the CDR3 reads TGTGCCAGCAGCTTGGTAGATGGGGAGCTGTTTTTT.

V is TRBV18 and J is TRBJ1-2, with D perhaps matching TRBD1 (6 bases). Germline lookup yields CDR1 KGHSH and CDR2 LQKENI. Trimming removed 3 bases at V and 8 bases at J, with 19 bases between. CDR3 length: 15 amino acids. The CDR3 spells CASSPTEGGANGYTF. Written as DNA, the CDR3 is TGTGCCAGCTCACCGACGGAGGGGGGGGCGAACGGCTACACCTTC.

V usage is TRBV10-3 and J usage is TRBJ2-1; 13 nucleotides agree with TRBD2. Per germline, CDR1 ENHRY and CDR2 SYGVKD. Unmatched junction bases numbered 14, after V lost 10 bases and J lost 8 bases. The CDR3 sequence is 16 residues long. CDR3 nucleotides: TGTGCCACGGAGCTTGCCGGGACTAGCGGGATGTATGAGCAGTTCTTC. It yields the protein CATELAGTSGMYEQFF.

Worth noting for this clone: An end of the junction does not agree with germline; a read error may underlie this. V usage is TRBV7-8 and J usage is TRBJ2-1; a possible D gene is TRBD1 (5 bases). CDR3 length equals 12 residues. The germline V gene encodes CDR1 SGHVS and CDR2 FQNEAQ. In nucleotides, the CDR3 is TGTGCCAGCAGCTTAGACGTTAGGGGATGGATCTTC. Encoded protein: CASSLDVRGWIF.

V is TRBV18 and J is TRBJ2-7; 8 positions match TRBD1. Germline V gene lookup returns CDR1 KGHSH and CDR2 LQKENI. The J segment lost 1 base and the V segment lost 0 bases, leaving 8 bases of the junction unmatched. CDR3 size: 17 residues. This chain's CDR3 is CASSPPSGTGISYEQYF. Written as DNA, the CDR3 is TGTGCCAGCTCACCACCGTCTGGGACAGGAATATCCTACGAGCAGTACTTC.

This clone was observed a handful of times. This chain joins TRBV7-2 and TRBJ2-2; no clear D gene. The CDR3 runs 13 residues. Trimming took 4 bases from V and 1 from J, leaving 4 bases between them. The V gene's germline CDR1 is SGHTA and CDR2 FQGNSA. For the CDR3, the DNA is TGTGCCAGCAGCTCCAGGAACACCGGGGAGCTGTTTTTT. Translation gives CASSSRNTGELFF.

Turning to this clone: One end of the junction varies from germline; a read error may be responsible. The rearrangement joins TRBV7-7 to TRBJ2-1, with D unresolved. Germline lookup yields CDR1 SSHAT and CDR2 FNYEAQ (reference sequence). This CDR3 is 11 amino acids long. CDR3 loop: CASSLSGEQFF. The CDR3 nucleotides are TGTGCTAGCAGCTTAAGTGGTGAGCAGTTCTTC. Complete variable domain (other parts from reference TRBV7-7 and TRBJ2-1): GAGVSQSPRYKVTKRGQDVTLRCDPISSHATLYWYQQALGQGPEFLTYFNYEAQPDKSGLPSDRFSAERPEGSISTLTIQRTEQRDSAMYRCASSLSGEQFFGPGTRLTVL.